This T cell receptor (beta chain) was identified in a study of blood T cell repertoires in COVID-19. Looking at the study overall: Nucleic acid was either cDNA or gDNA, and it came from T cells, B-cell-depleted T cells, or PBMCs.

Per the germline V gene, CDR1 is MNHEY and CDR2 is SMNVEV (reference sequence). The CDR3 consists of 14 residues. Trimming cost V 3 bases and J 8 bases, with 14 bases left between them. In the original workflow: Quantification of nucleated cells was approximated via reference gene primer amplification. Only in-frame clones appear in the TCRdb table, and some are missing; sequencing was by immunoSEQ multiplex PCR. The DNA gave D and trimming, while V, J and clone size come from that table. The sample lists around 30,000 clones, more than 70% occurring once. The receptor was derived from a woman aged 40 to 55 with active or convalescent COVID-19. The V and J genes are TRBV27 and TRBJ2-1, with D maybe TRBD1 (6 bases). The sequenced sample consisted of peripheral blood. As DNA, the CDR3 is TGTGCCAGCAGTTTCCTTACAGGGAGAGATGAGCAGTTCTTC. This encodes CASSFLTGRDEQFF.